This TCR beta chain was profiled in a study of blood T cell repertoires in COVID-19. Study in general: The United States, Italy and Spain provided the acute and convalescent COVID-19 samples. PBMCs, B-cell-depleted T cells, or T cells were the source of the cDNA or gDNA that made up the material.

In the study's own analysis: Researchers report that nucleated cell counts were estimated from reference gene primer amplification. Libraries were prepared by immunoSEQ multiplex PCR; TCRdb keeps only in-frame clonotypes and omits some of them. The V and J calls and clone size come from that table; D and trimming were worked out from the DNA. The sample carries 200,000 to 300,000 clones, around 88% recorded once. V lost 1 base to trimming and J lost 1 base; unmatched junction nucleotides: 7. Germline V gene lookup returns CDR1 LGHDT and CDR2 YNNKEL (reference sequence). This CDR3 contains 17 residues.

The source material was peripheral blood. This receptor was obtained from a man aged 30 to 39 with active or convalescent COVID-19. This chain connects TRBV3-1 (or the pseudogene TRBV3-2) to TRBJ2-1, with 7 bases identical to TRBD1. The CDR3 loop is CASSQVTGLISYNEQFF. CDR3 bases: TGTGCCAGCAGCCAAGTGACAGGGTTGATTTCCTACAATGAGCAGTTCTTC.